This paragraph reports one T cell receptor beta chain. The data derive from a study of TIL therapy for anti-PD-1-resistant metastatic lung cancer. Overall study context: Patients had a median age of around 54 years (range 38-75).

This was the immunoSEQ v3 assay. Data came from immunoSEQ multiplex PCR; TCRdb stores just in-frame clones and leaves some out. This table has tens of thousands of clones, 55% to 70% appearing once. Time point in this sample: pre-treatment sample, taken before nivolumab and TIL therapy. The source was blood, collected at baseline. The sequence derives from a person between 25 and 80 years old with non-small cell lung cancer.

The CDR3 coding sequence is TGTGCCAGCGTCCTGGCGGGCACCGGGGAGCTGTTTTTT. Translating it yields CASVLAGTGELFF. The gene calls are TRBV11-3 and TRBJ2-2; tentatively, D is TRBD2 (5 bases). V was clipped by 8 bases and J by 4 bases, with 11 bases between them. This CDR3 region has 13 residues. Germline CDR1 SGHNT, CDR2 YENEEA.